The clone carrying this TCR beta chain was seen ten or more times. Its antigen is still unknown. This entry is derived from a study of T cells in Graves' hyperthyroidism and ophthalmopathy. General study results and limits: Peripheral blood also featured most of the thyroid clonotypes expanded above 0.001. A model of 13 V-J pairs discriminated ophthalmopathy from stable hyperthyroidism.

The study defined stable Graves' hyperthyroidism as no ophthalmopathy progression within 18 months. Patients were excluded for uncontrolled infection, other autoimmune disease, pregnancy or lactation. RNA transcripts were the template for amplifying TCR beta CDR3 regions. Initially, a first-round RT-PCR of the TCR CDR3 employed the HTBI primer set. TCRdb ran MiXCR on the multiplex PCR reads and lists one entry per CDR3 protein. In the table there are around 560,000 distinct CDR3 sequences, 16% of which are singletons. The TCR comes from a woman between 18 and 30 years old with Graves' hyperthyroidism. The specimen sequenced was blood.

The CDR3 bases are TGTGCCAGCAGCTCCCTTTTCGGAGAGGGGGCTCGTAGAGGGCAGCCCCAGCATTTT. It yields the protein CASSSLFGEGARRGQPQHF. The chain employs TRBV7-8 and TRBJ1-5, with TRBD1 identical over 7 bases. The J segment lost 7 bases and the V segment lost 4 bases, leaving 22 bases of the junction unmatched. Germline V gene sequence: CDR1 SGHVS, CDR2 FQNEAQ. CDR3 length: 19 amino acids.